The present T cell receptor beta chain was sequenced within a study of blood T cell repertoires in COVID-19 (dated by TCRdb to 2018 to 2021). General notes on the study: Samples from collaborators originated in the United States, Italy and Spain and spanned both the acute and convalescent phases of COVID-19. The prospective study material was composed of cDNA or gDNA derived from T cells, B-cell-depleted T cells, or PBMCs. Subjects who had been exposed to COVID-19, were actively infected with it, or had recovered from it provided the deeply sampled blood TCRbeta repertoires that made up the dataset. The repertoires were released in a freely available public database meant as a resource for research on the immune response to SARS-CoV-2. The samples were drawn from the first 160 participants of the ongoing ImmuneRACE study and from about 1,200 subjects provided by 6 global collaborators. The sample metadata nearly always contained a de-identified subject ID, COVID-19 status, age in years and sex. Where available, HLA class I and class II types were taken from metadata supplied by the sample provider and were not determined by assay-based typing.

The immunoSEQ Assay, a bias-controlled multiplex PCR, was used to amplify TCRbeta CDR3 regions from genomic DNA. In the source study's methods: Within the assay, amplification of reference gene primers was used to estimate how many nucleated cells each sample contained. Sequence reads were collapsed and filtered to measure the absolute abundance of every unique TCRbeta CDR3 rearrangement. For each sample, productive Simpson clonality was calculated by taking the square root of Simpson's diversity index across productive rearrangements. Sourced from immuneACCESS, this table was stored by TCRdb with only in-frame sequences that have V and J called. A share of the clones is absent; for the studies checked, an unresolved V gene accounts for under half, and the remainder has no known explanation. The DNA was the basis for D and trimming; V, J and clone size are from that table. The sample table contains about 62,000 clones; only one count was recorded for about 83% of them. The top ten clonotypes cover around 6.3% of the sample.

The paper as a whole reports these results and caveats: The quantity of clinical and demographic metadata differed by source and by participant and was supplied without curation.

On this clone itself: No antigen is known for it. Base qualities are not recorded, but no much larger clone differs from it by a single base.

Collaborating institutions collected whole blood in K2EDTA tubes following their own protocols. Collaborator samples were shipped for TCRbeta analysis as frozen whole blood, isolated PBMCs, or DNA extracted from either sample type. From the germline V gene, CDR1 is MRHNA and CDR2 is SNTAGT. The CDR3 holds 18 amino acids from the cysteine to the phenylalanine. Left in the record is the CDR3 DNA by itself, 54 bases read in frame from the first base. The germline V end is reduced by 8 bases and the J end by 5 bases; junction bases left unmatched: 19. This receptor chain uses TRBV6-4 and TRBJ2-2, with 8 central nucleotides matching TRBD1. The sample was peripheral blood. The TCR originated in a human donor in a cohort sampled during active COVID-19. The nucleotides are TGTGCCAGCCCCTCCAACCAGACCAGGGGGCTTGGGACCGGGGAGCTGTTTTTT. Its translation reads: CASPSNQTRGLGTGELFF.